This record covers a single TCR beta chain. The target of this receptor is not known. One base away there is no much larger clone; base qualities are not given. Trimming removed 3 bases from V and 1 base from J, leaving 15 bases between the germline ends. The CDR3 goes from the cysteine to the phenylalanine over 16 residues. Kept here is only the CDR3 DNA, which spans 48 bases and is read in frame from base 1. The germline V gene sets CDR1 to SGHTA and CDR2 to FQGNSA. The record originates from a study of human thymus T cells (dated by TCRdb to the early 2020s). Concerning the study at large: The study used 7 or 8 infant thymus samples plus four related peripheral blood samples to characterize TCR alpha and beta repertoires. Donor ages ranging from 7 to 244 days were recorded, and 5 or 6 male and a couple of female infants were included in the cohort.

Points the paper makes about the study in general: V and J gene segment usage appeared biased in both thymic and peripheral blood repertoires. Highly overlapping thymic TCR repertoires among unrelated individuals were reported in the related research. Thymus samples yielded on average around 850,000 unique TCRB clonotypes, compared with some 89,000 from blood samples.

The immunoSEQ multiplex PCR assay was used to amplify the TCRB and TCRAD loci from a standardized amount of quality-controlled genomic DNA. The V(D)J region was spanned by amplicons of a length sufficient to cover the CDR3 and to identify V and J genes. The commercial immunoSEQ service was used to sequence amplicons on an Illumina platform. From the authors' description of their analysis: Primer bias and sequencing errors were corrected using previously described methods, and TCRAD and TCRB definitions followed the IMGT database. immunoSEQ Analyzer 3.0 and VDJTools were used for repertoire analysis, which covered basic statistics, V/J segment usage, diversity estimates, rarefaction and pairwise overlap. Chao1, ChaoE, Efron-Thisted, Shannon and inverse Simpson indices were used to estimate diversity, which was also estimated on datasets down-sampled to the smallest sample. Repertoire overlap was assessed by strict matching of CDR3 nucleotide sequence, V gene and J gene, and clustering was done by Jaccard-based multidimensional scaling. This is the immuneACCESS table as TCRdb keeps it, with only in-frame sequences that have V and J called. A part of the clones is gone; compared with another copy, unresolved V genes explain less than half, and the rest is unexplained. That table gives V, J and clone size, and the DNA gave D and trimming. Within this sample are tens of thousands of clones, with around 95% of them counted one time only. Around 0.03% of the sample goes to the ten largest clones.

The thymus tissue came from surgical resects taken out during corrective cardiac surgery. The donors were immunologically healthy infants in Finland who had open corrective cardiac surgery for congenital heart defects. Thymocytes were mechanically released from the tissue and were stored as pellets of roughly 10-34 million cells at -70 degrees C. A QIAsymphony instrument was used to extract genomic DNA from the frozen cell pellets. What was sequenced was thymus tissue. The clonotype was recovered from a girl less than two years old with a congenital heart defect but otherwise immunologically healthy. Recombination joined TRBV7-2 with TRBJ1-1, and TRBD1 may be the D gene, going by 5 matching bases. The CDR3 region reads CASSLWGINPNTEAFF. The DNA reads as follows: TGTGCCAGCAGCTTGTGGGGGATTAACCCGAACACTGAAGCTTTCTTT.